These 29 T cell receptor beta chains share one sample of origin, sequenced in a study of T-cell memory formation after mild COVID-19. TCRdb called the 5' RACE reads again in MiXCR, with one record for every CDR3 protein. Among about 350,000 distinct CDR3 sequences listed, roughly 15% were seen once. Specimen: PBMCs or a T cell subset sorted from them (not recorded which). The source is a man between 18 and 29 years old who had mild COVID-19 (a few samples of this study predate the infection). Cell type and time point are not known.

The V call is TRBV27, the J call TRBJ2-7; possible D gene TRBD2, 6 bases. V gave up 0 bases and J gave up 4 bases, with 10 bases separating them. The CDR3 loop spans 14 amino acids. The germline gives CDR1 MNHEY, CDR2 SMNVEV (reference sequence). The CDR3 is CASSLSRGWYEQYF. Written as DNA, the CDR3 is TGTGCCAGCAGTTTATCACGGGGGTGGTACGAGCAGTACTTC.

In this sample, this clonotype turned up a few times. This chain uses TRBV3-1 with TRBJ2-3; the D gene is possibly TRBD1 (6 bases). The CDR3 spans 13 residues. Germline CDR1 reads LGHDT; CDR2 reads YNNKEL (reference sequence). V was cut by 0 bases and J by 8 bases, with 9 bases left in between. This CDR3 is CASSQEGTLTQYF. The CDR3 nucleotides are TGTGCCAGCAGCCAAGAAGGGACACTTACGCAGTATTTT.

The CDR3 DNA reads as TGTGCCAGCAGGGGACTAGCGGGGGGCCTTAGCTCCTACAATGAGCAGTTCTTC. It translates to CASRGLAGGLSSYNEQFF. The chain has TRBV6-1 and TRBJ2-1; 15 bases align to TRBD2. This CDR3 is built from 18 residues. Germline CDR1 reads MNHNS; CDR2 reads SASEGT. V dropped 6 bases and J dropped 0; count of bases not matched to a gene: 6.

The V and J genes are TRBV7-3 and TRBJ2-3; 7 bases match TRBD1. Per the germline V gene, CDR1 is SGHTA and CDR2 is FQGTGA. The CDR3 contains 15 residues. Trimming at V came to 5 bases and at J to 4 bases, leaving 9 bases not matched to a gene. CDR3: CASSPRGGSPDTQYF. CDR3 DNA sequence: TGTGCCAGCAGCCCCAGAGGGGGCTCACCAGATACGCAGTATTTT.

This chain connects TRBV3-1 to TRBJ2-3, with 11 bases that match TRBD2. The ends lost 3 bases at V and 8 bases at J; junction bases unmatched: 1. The CDR3 contains 13 residues. The germline V gene has CDR1 LGHDT and CDR2 YNNKEL (reference sequence). CDR3 coding DNA: TGTGCCAGCAGCCATCTAGCGGGGGGTACGCAGTATTTT. Translated: CASSHLAGGTQYF.

The rearrangement joins TRBV15 to TRBJ2-1; TRBD2 matches 10 bases. J lost 7 bases, V lost 5 bases, and 8 bases had no gene match. There are 15 residues in the CDR3. Germline CDR1 and CDR2: LNHNV and YYDKDF (reference sequence). As DNA, the CDR3 is TGTGCCACCAGCGACTGGAGCGGGGGGGAGAATGAGCAGTTCTTC. Amino acid sequence: CATSDWSGGENEQFF.

The CDR3 here is CASSQDGGGTGELFF. Here the CDR3 DNA reads TGCGCCAGCAGCCAAGATGGGGGTGGCACCGGGGAGCTGTTTTTT. The chain links TRBV4-3 to TRBJ2-2; D tentatively reads TRBD1 or TRBD2 (5 bases each). The CDR3 has 15 amino acids. Trimming removed 0 bases from V and 4 bases from J, with 9 bases in between. Per germline, CDR1 LGHNA and CDR2 YSLEER.

Ten or more counts support this clonotype. V is TRBV10-3 and J is TRBJ1-1, with TRBD1 as a possible D gene (6 bases). The germline gives CDR1 ENHRY, CDR2 SYGVKD. Trimming removed 7 bases at V and 2 bases at J, with 11 bases between. This CDR3 has 13 residues. The chain's CDR3 is CAITGQFNTEAFF. The DNA of the CDR3 is TGTGCCATCACTGGACAGTTTAACACTGAAGCTTTCTTT.

The chain links TRBV24-1 to TRBJ1-5; D remains ambiguous. With 10 bases removed from V and 3 bases from J, the gap between germline ends came to 18 bases. The CDR3 covers 15 residues. The germline gives CDR1 KGHDR, CDR2 SFDVKD. The CDR3 sequence: CATGASDGINQPQHF. CDR3 nucleotide sequence: TGTGCCACGGGTGCCTCGGACGGGATCAATCAGCCCCAGCATTTT.

This chain connects TRBV7-2 to TRBJ1-4; D is possibly TRBD1 (6 bases). The CDR3 is made up of 13 amino acids. Germline CDR1 reads SGHTA; CDR2 reads FQGNSA. The V end lost 4 bases, the J end lost 12 bases, and 15 bases lay between the germline ends. The CDR3 DNA sequence: TGTGCCAGCAGCTCGACAACAGGGACGGAACTGTTTTTT. The encoded protein is CASSSTTGTELFF.

This clonotype has only a few counts. The chain links TRBV7-9 to TRBJ1-2; the match to TRBD1 covers 8 bases. This CDR3 region has 14 residues. Germline-derived CDR1 and CDR2 are SEHNR and FQNEAQ (reference sequence). Trimming removed 4 bases from V and 3 bases from J; junction bases left unmatched: 4. The DNA of the CDR3 is TGTGCCAGCAGCTCGACAGGGGATGACTATGGCTACACCTTC. This codes for CASSSTGDDYGYTF.

The table lists this clonotype with a few counts. The rearrangement uses TRBV15 and TRBJ1-5; perhaps TRBD1 as D (5 bases). Between the trimmed V and J ends, which lost 5 bases and 1 base, there was a span of 18 bases. CDR1 and CDR2 from the germline V gene are LNHNV and YYDKDF (reference sequence). The CDR3 length is 17 residues. The CDR3: CATSGLGGRGSNQPQHF. DNA for the CDR3: TGTGCCACCAGCGGCCTTGGGGGGAGAGGGAGCAATCAGCCCCAGCATTTT.

This clonotype was detected only a few times. This chain connects TRBV9 to TRBJ2-3; D is unresolved. This CDR3 region has 16 residues. V was trimmed by 0 bases and J by 5 bases, leaving 16 bases between them. Germline V gives CDR1 SGDLS, CDR2 YYNGEE. CDR3 bases: TGTGCCAGCAGCGTAGGGTGGCAGCCCCTTGGAGATACGCAGTATTTT. Translated: CASSVGWQPLGDTQYF.

The rearrangement joins TRBV6-2 or TRBV6-3 to TRBJ2-7; D is ambiguous. Trimming cost V 5 bases and J 0 bases, with 11 bases left between them. The CDR3 consists of 14 residues. Germline CDR1 and CDR2: MNHEY and SVGEGT. The CDR3 sequence is CASSPRLVSYEQYV. The CDR3 DNA reads as TGTGCCAGCAGTCCGAGGCTCGTCTCCTACGAGCAGTACGTC.

This clonotype showed up just a few times. The rearrangement links TRBV28 to TRBJ2-7; TRBD1 matches at 8 bases. Trimming removed 4 bases from V and 11 bases from J; junction bases left unmatched: 7. This CDR3 has 12 residues. CDR1 is MDHEN and CDR2 is SYDVKM in the germline V gene. The CDR3 region is CASSSDRVEKYV. The DNA of the CDR3 is TGTGCCAGCAGTTCGGACAGGGTGGAAAAGTACGTC.

The rearrangement uses TRBV10-3 and TRBJ1-3; D perhaps matches TRBD1 (5 bases). Germline values: CDR1 ENHRY, CDR2 SYGVKD. V gave up 6 bases and J gave up 16 bases, with 19 bases separating them. The CDR3 sequence is 12 residues long. CDR3 region: CAISQPGTLTYF. The CDR3 DNA is TGTGCCATCAGCCAGCCCGGGACTTTAACGTATTTT.

This clonotype was recorded a few times. The chain uses TRBV12-3 or TRBV12-4 and TRBJ2-7; 7 nucleotides align to TRBD1. The CDR3 is 15 residues long. Trimming cost V 6 bases and J 7 bases; bases outside gene matches: 15. The CDR3 loop is CASSPRNKGAGEQYF. CDR3 DNA sequence: TGTGCCAGCAGCCCCCGAAATAAGGGGGCTGGGGAGCAGTACTTC.

This clonotype was detected ten times or more. This sequence joins TRBV10-3 and TRBJ2-3; possibly TRBD2 for D (6 bases). The length of the CDR3 is 14 residues. Per the germline V gene, CDR1 is ENHRY and CDR2 is SYGVKD. V dropped 8 bases and J dropped 4 bases, with 16 bases sitting between them. The CDR3, as DNA: TGTGCCATCTCCCCAGCGGGCCCCTCAGATACGCAGTATTTT. Its protein product is CAISPAGPSDTQYF.

This clonotype was counted only a few times. This chain's CDR3 is CASSPQGGATEAFF. The CDR3 nucleotides read TGTGCCAGCTCACCGCAGGGTGGAGCGACTGAAGCTTTCTTT. The chain recombines TRBV18 with TRBJ1-1; tentatively, D is TRBD1 (5 bases). Germline V gene sequence: CDR1 KGHSH, CDR2 LQKENI. V lost 3 bases, J lost 5 bases, and 13 bases lay in between. The CDR3 is 14 amino acids.

This clonotype was counted at least ten times. The chain combines TRBV6-5 with TRBJ1-1; D not resolved. Trimming pared 0 bases from V and 4 bases from J, leaving 9 bases between. CDR3 length equals 14 residues. From germline, CDR1 is MNHEY and CDR2 SVGAGI. CDR3 in DNA: TGTGCCAGCAGTTACTCGGGAGGCTCCACTGAAGCTTTCTTT. It yields the protein CASSYSGGSTEAFF.

Ten or more counts support this clonotype. The chain is built from TRBV4-3 and TRBJ1-5; a weak D match, TRBD1 (5 bases). The CDR3 consists of 13 residues. V lost 4 bases and J 4 bases, leaving 8 bases between the germline ends. Germline CDR1 LGHNA, CDR2 YSLEER. The CDR3 sequence: CASSLGENQPQHF. CDR3 bases: TGCGCCAGCAGCCTGGGGGAGAATCAGCCCCAGCATTTT.

DNA for the CDR3: TGTGCCTCTTATCCAGTCGGCAGTAGCTCCTATAATTCACCCCTCCACTTT. The encoded protein is CASYPVGSSSYNSPLHF. The chain couples TRBV21-1 to TRBJ1-6. TRBV21-1 is designated a pseudogene. The CDR3 is 17 amino acids.

This clonotype has just a few counts. The chain employs TRBV4-1 and TRBJ1-1; no reliable D call. CDR1 and CDR2 from the germline V gene are MGHRA and YSYEKL. V shed 1 base and J shed 0 bases, with 3 bases lying between them. The CDR3 runs 13 residues. CDR3 sequence reads: CASSQVVNTEAFF. The CDR3 DNA is TGCGCCAGCAGCCAAGTTGTGAACACTGAAGCTTTCTTT.

The chain employs TRBV12-3 or TRBV12-4 and TRBJ2-5; D unresolved. This CDR3 comprises 12 residues. V lost 2 bases, J lost 5 bases, and 6 bases lay in between. In DNA, the CDR3 is TGTGCCAGCAGTTTAATCAGGGAGACCCAGTACTTC. Protein: CASSLIRETQYF.

This clonotype has just a few counts. The genes are TRBV11-2 and TRBJ1-6, with 8 bases lining up with TRBD1. The CDR3 length is 14 residues. Germline V gives CDR1 SGHAT, CDR2 FQNNGV. With V trimmed by 5 bases and J by 10 bases, 7 bases remained unmatched. The CDR3 sequence is CASSQSGGRSPLHF. The CDR3 DNA sequence: TGTGCCAGCAGCCAATCAGGGGGCCGGTCACCCCTCCACTTT.

V is TRBV6-5 and J is TRBJ1-1; no definite D call. CDR1 and CDR2 (germline): MNHEY, SVGAGI. This CDR3 is built from 12 residues. V lost 0 bases, J lost 13 bases, and 12 bases lay in between. In DNA, the CDR3 is TGTGCCAGCAGTTACTCCCGCCATAAGGTTTTCTTT. This codes for CASSYSRHKVFF.

The V call is TRBV18, the J call TRBJ2-7, with D perhaps TRBD1 (5 bases). Germline V gene data show CDR1 as KGHSH and CDR2 as LQKENI. This CDR3 comprises 13 residues. V was clipped by 5 bases and J by 0 bases, with 8 bases between them. CDR3 in amino acids: CASSDGHSYEQYV. CDR3 nucleotide sequence: TGTGCCAGCTCAGACGGACACTCCTACGAGCAGTACGTC.

The chain recombines TRBV6-7 with TRBJ1-5, with D possibly matching TRBD1 (5 bases). TRBV6-7 qualifies as an ORF whose function is uncertain. The CDR3 length is 15 residues. Trimming removed 1 base from V and 2 bases from J, with 9 bases in between. CDR3 coding DNA: TGTGCCAGCAGTTACTGCCAGGGCGGCAATCAGCCCCAGCATTTT. Translated, it gives CASSYCQGGNQPQHF.

This clonotype was picked up a small number of times. The V call is TRBV7-2, the J call TRBJ1-3, with 7 bases lining up with TRBD1. The CDR3 has 14 residues. V was pared by 3 bases and J by 4 bases, with 3 bases of the junction left unmatched. Germline values: CDR1 SGHTA, CDR2 FQGNSA. CDR3 nucleotide sequence: TGTGCCAGCAGCTTGGACAGGTTCGGAAACACCATATATTTT. Translating gives CASSLDRFGNTIYF.